This is a list of T cell receptor beta chains from one sample in a study of early T cells in non-severe SARS-CoV-2 infection. TCRdb called the 5' RACE reads again in MiXCR, with one record for every CDR3 protein. Found here are 34,000 or so distinct CDR3 sequences, over 9% of them singletons; the top ten hold around 13%. The sample was whole blood. Receptor source: an adult who was a healthcare worker with PCR-confirmed SARS-CoV-2 infection or an uninfected control (not recorded which). Each CDR3 is given with its conserved first and last residue. Each record gives: D gene, J gene, CDR3 length, clone size, V gene, CDR3 protein, CDR3 DNA. D genes are given only for firm matches. Rows may omit the clone size; those that give it use once, few, many or a size class.

>-|TRBJ1-1|14|many|TRBV6-6
CASLPPGLNTEAFF
TGTGCCAGCCTCCCGCCAGGTTTGAACACTGAAGCTTTCTTT
>-|TRBJ2-3|13|-|TRBV27
CASSLKGLDTQYF
TGTGCCAGCAGTTTAAAGGGTTTGGATACGCAGTATTTT
>-|TRBJ2-1|13|many|TRBV6-2/TRBV6-3
CASISPAGNEQFF
TGTGCCTCTATTTCCCCCGCAGGCAATGAGCAGTTCTTC
>-|TRBJ2-2|14|many|TRBV14
CASSPGQYTGELFF
TGTGCCAGCAGCCCTGGACAGTACACCGGGGAGCTGTTTTTT
>-|TRBJ2-1|13|many|TRBV7-9
CASSSGLLNEQFF
TGTGCCAGCAGCTCCGGACTGCTCAATGAGCAGTTCTTC
>-|TRBJ1-1|16|many|TRBV7-3
CASSTRTGAMGTEAFF
TGTGCCAGCAGTACACGGACGGGGGCCATGGGCACTGAAGCTTTCTTT
>-|TRBJ2-3|13|few|TRBV9
CASSPRLTDTQYF
TGTGCCAGCAGCCCTAGATTAACAGATACGCAGTATTTT
>-|TRBJ2-2|13|-|TRBV7-2
CASSQQGTGELFF
TGTGCCAGCAGCCAACAGGGCACCGGGGAGCTGTTTTTT
>-|TRBJ1-1|13|medium-sized|TRBV5-4
CASSWGANTEAFF
TGTGCCAGCAGCTGGGGGGCCAACACTGAAGCTTTCTTT
>-|TRBJ1-1|14|few|TRBV9
CASSPSVENTEAFF
TGTGCCAGCAGCCCTTCGGTAGAGAACACTGAAGCTTTCTTT
>-|TRBJ2-7|13|many|TRBV4-3
CASSQDLIGEQYF
TGCGCCAGCAGCCAAGATCTAATCGGCGAGCAGTACTTC
>-|TRBJ2-1|16|many|TRBV7-6
CASRPQGTGAYNEQFF
TGTGCCAGCAGGCCACAGGGGACGGGGGCCTACAATGAGCAGTTCTTC
>TRBD1|TRBJ2-7|14|many|TRBV6-5
CASSYSRQGNEQYF
TGTGCCAGCAGTTACTCGCGACAGGGCAACGAGCAGTACTTC
>-|TRBJ1-5|13|-|TRBV20-1
CSASTTRNQPQHF
TGCAGTGCTAGTACCACCCGCAATCAGCCCCAGCATTTT
>-|TRBJ1-5|14|-|TRBV30
CAWRSTGIIGPQHF
TGTGCCTGGCGATCTACAGGTATCATCGGGCCCCAGCATTTT
>TRBD2|TRBJ2-7|15|many|TRBV6-6
CASSTGTSGTYEQYF
TGTGCCAGCAGTACAGGGACTAGCGGAACCTACGAGCAGTACTTC
>-|TRBJ2-7|15|many|TRBV10-3
CAISESRQGNHEQYF
TGTGCCATCAGTGAGTCCCGCCAGGGAAATCACGAGCAGTACTTC
>-|TRBJ2-5|13|-|TRBV3-1
CASSSRTQETQYF
TGTGCCAGCAGCTCGCGGACCCAAGAGACCCAGTACTTC